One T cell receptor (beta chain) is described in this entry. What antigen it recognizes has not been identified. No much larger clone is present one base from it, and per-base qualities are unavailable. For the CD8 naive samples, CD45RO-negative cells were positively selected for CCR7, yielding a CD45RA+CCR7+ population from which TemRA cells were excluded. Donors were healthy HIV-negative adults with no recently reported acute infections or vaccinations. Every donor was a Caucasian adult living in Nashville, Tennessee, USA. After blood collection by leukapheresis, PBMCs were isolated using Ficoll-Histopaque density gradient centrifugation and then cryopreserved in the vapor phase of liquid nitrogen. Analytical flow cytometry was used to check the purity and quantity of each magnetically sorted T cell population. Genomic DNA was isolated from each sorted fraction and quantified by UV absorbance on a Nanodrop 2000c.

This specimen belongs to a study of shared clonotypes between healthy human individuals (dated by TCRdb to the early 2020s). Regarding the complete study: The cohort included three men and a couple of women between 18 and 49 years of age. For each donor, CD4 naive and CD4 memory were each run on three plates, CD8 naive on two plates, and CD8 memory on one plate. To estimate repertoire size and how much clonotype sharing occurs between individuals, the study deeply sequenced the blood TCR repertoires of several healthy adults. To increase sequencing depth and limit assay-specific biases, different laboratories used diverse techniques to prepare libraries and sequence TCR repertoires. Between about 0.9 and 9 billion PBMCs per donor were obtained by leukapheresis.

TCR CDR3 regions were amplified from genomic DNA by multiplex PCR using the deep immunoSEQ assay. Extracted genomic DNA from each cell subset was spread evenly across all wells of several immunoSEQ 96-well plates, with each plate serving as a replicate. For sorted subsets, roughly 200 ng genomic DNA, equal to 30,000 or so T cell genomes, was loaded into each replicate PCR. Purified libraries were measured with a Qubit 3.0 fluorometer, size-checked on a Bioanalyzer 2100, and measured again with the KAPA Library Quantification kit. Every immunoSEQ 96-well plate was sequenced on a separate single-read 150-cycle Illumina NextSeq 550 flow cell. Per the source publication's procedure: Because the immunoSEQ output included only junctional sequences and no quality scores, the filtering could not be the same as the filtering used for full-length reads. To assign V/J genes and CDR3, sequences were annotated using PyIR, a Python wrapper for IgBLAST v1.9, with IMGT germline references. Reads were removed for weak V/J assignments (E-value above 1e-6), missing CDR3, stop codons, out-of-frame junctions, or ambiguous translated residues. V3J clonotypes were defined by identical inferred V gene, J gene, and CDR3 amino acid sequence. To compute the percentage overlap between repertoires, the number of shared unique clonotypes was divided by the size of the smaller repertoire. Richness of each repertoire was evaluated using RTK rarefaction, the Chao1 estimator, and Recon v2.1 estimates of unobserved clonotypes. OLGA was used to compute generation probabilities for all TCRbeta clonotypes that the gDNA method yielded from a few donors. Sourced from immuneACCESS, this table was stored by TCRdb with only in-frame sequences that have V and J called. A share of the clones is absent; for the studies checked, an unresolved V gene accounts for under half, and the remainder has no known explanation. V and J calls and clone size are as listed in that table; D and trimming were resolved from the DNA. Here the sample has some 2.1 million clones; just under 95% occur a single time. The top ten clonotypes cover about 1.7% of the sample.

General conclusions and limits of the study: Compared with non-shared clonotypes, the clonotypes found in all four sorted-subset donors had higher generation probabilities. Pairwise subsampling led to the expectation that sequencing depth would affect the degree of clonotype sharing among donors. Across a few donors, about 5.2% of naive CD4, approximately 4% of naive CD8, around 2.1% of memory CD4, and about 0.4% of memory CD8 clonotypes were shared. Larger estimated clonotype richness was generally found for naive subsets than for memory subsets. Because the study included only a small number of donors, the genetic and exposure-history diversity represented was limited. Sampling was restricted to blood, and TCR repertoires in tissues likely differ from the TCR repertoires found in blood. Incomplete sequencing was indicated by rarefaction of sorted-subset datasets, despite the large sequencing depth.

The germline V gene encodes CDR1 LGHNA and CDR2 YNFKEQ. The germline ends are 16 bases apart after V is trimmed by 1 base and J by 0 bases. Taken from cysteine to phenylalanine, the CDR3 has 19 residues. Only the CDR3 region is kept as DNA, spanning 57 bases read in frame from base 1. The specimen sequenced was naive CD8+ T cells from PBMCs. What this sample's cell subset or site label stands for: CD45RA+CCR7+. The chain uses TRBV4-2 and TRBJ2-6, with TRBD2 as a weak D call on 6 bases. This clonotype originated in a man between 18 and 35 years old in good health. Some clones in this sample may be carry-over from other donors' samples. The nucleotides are TGTGCCAGCAGCCAAGGCGGAGGGACCCGAAGCTCTGGGGCCAACGTCCTGACTTTC. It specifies CASSQGGGTRSSGANVLTF.